This T cell receptor (beta chain) was captured in a study of spatial heterogeneity in lung cancer. In the study overall: Sequence detection consistently recorded a greater number of beta-chain than alpha-chain sequences. Raw-read counts averaged over ten per unique TCR and UMI combination.

TCR cDNA molecules were tagged individually, and each one carried a unique molecular identifier. TCRdb processed the 5' RACE reads anew with MiXCR; each CDR3 protein has one entry. The table shows some 37,000 distinct CDR3 sequences, with roughly 7.4% occurring only once. The germline V gene encodes CDR1 SGHKS and CDR2 YYEKEE (reference sequence). CDR3 length: 17 amino acids. The junction had 8 bases not matched to a gene; V was cut back by 3 bases and J by 6 bases. Time point noted: sample taken at primary tumor resection. Whole RNA was taken from tumor, nontumor lung or frozen PBMC; it was then sequenced unsorted. The 60 to 90 donors had untreated early-stage non-small cell lung cancer. Only a few counts were recorded for this clonotype.

The chain has TRBV5-5 and TRBJ2-1; the match to TRBD2 covers 14 bases. The specimen was PBMCs, collected at surgery. The sequence derives from a male donor with early-stage non-small cell lung cancer. CDR3 amino acids: CASSSETSGRVGNEQFF. CDR3 DNA: TGTGCCAGCAGCTCGGAGACTAGCGGGAGGGTGGGCAATGAGCAGTTCTTC.